The clone carrying this TCR beta chain has only one observation. The source of the sample is a study of T cell changes during pregnancy in multiple sclerosis. This CDR3 is built from 14 residues. From germline, CDR1 is MNHEY and CDR2 SVGAGI. V lost 5 bases and J 5 bases, leaving 16 bases between the germline ends. Assay used: immunoSEQ multiplex PCR; TCRdb lists only in-frame clones, some missing. The sample includes around 60,000 clones, 88% of them seen just once. The receptor comes from a female donor with multiple sclerosis, enrolled in a pregnancy study. V gene TRBV6-5 combines with J gene TRBJ2-7; TRBD2 might be the D (7 bases). Material: peripheral blood, obtained in the first trimester of pregnancy. CDR3 loop: CASSRGRAVHEQYF. Written as DNA, the CDR3 is TGTGCCAGCAGTAGGGGGAGGGCGGTCCACGAGCAGTACTTC.